The 27 T cell receptor beta chains listed next were all sequenced from one sample in a study of T cells after yellow fever vaccination. TCRdb recomputed calls from the 5' RACE reads with MiXCR, one row per CDR3 protein. The sample has around 500,000 distinct CDR3 sequences, 21% seen once. Sample: PBMCs, taken about 21 days after the first yellow fever vaccination. Every receptor here comes from a man aged 18-30 years who received the YFV17D yellow fever vaccine.

The V gene is TRBV20-1, the J gene TRBJ2-5, with 11 nucleotides matching TRBD2. This CDR3 region has 15 residues. Germline CDR1 is DFQATT and CDR2 is SNEGSKA (reference sequence). V shed 2 bases and J 1 base; nucleotides not matched to a gene: 3. CDR3 in DNA: TGCAGTGCTAGATTGGGGACTAGCGGCCAAGAGACCCAGTACTTC. Its protein product is CSARLGTSGQETQYF.

This chain links TRBV5-1 with TRBJ2-3; 11 bases are shared with TRBD2. From germline, CDR1 is SGHRS and CDR2 YFSETQ. Trimming at V came to 2 bases and at J to 2 bases, leaving 4 bases not matched to a gene. The CDR3 extends over 16 amino acids. CDR3 DNA: TGCGCCAGCAGCTTCAAACTAGCGGGGGACACAGATACGCAGTATTTT. Residues: CASSFKLAGDTDTQYF.

The V call is TRBV15, the J call TRBJ2-2, with D unresolved. Germline values: CDR1 LNHNV, CDR2 YYDKDF (reference sequence). Trimming took off 5 bases at V and 4 bases at J, with 11 bases between the two ends. CDR3 size: 14 residues. CDR3 protein: CATSVSFTTGELFF. The CDR3 coding sequence is TGTGCCACCAGCGTATCTTTTACCACCGGGGAGCTGTTTTTT.

The chain joins TRBV29-1 to TRBJ1-1; maybe TRBD1 (6 bases). Germline CDR1 is SQVTM and CDR2 is ANQGSEA. Trimming took off 3 bases at V and 4 bases at J, with 6 bases between the two ends. The CDR3 is 11 amino acids. The CDR3 nucleotides are TGCAGCGTTGACAGGGGCACTGAAGCTTTCTTT. It is translated as CSVDRGTEAFF.

The chain recombines TRBV29-1 with TRBJ2-1; D is tentatively TRBD1 or TRBD2 (6 bases each). This CDR3 spans 16 amino acids. The V and J ends lost 0 bases and 3 bases respectively, with 15 bases between them. CDR1 is SQVTM, CDR2 ANQGSEA, per germline. CDR3 amino acids: CSVEDRNRGLYNEQFF. The CDR3 bases are TGCAGCGTTGAAGATCGTAACCGGGGGCTCTACAATGAGCAGTTCTTC.

The chain links TRBV5-1 to TRBJ2-7; perhaps D is TRBD1 or TRBD2 (6 bases each). This CDR3 is 16 amino acids long. Trimming pared 7 bases from V and 0 bases from J, leaving 20 bases between. CDR1 is SGHRS and CDR2 is YFSETQ in the germline V gene. The CDR3 DNA sequence: TGCGCCAGCTCCTTCCTCCCCCGGGGGCTCTCCTACGAGCAGTACTTC. This encodes CASSFLPRGLSYEQYF.

This sequence joins TRBV15 and TRBJ1-2, with D possibly matching TRBD1 (6 bases). CDR3 length equals 15 residues. Trimming stripped 3 bases from V and 4 bases from J, with 15 bases between. The germline gives CDR1 LNHNV, CDR2 YYDKDF (reference sequence). Here the CDR3 DNA reads TGTGCCACCAGCAGGTCCCTCGCACAGGGCTATGGCTACACCTTC. Protein sequence: CATSRSLAQGYGYTF.

The rearrangement joins TRBV27 to TRBJ2-1; D perhaps matches TRBD2 (7 bases). Trimming took 8 bases from V and 5 from J, leaving 22 bases between them. Germline values: CDR1 MNHEY, CDR2 SMNVEV (reference sequence). The CDR3 has 16 residues. CDR3 region: CASSPGGTLGNNEQFF. For the CDR3, the DNA is TGTGCCAGCTCGCCCGGGGGGACATTAGGCAACAATGAGCAGTTCTTC.

The genes are TRBV11-2 and TRBJ1-1; no definite D call. Germline V gives CDR1 SGHAT, CDR2 FQNNGV. Deletions cut 3 bases from V and 6 bases from J, with 8 bases between. This CDR3 has 12 residues. The CDR3 coding sequence is TGTGCCAGCAGCTTTTGGTCTGCTGAAGCTTTCTTT. Protein product: CASSFWSAEAFF.

This rearrangement joins TRBV11-1 to TRBJ2-3; 7 nucleotides line up with TRBD2. J was trimmed by 0 bases and V by 3 bases; bases with no gene match: 12. The CDR3 is 18 residues long. Germline V CDR1 and CDR2: SGHAT, FQDESV (reference sequence). CDR3 sequence: CASSLLFSGESSTDTQYF. In DNA form, the CDR3 reads TGTGCCAGCAGCTTGCTCTTCAGCGGGGAGTCTAGCACAGATACGCAGTATTTT.

Only a few counts were recorded for this clonotype. In nucleotides, the CDR3 is TGTGCCAGCACCAAGGGGGTCCTCACCAATTCACCCCTCCACTTT. Its translation: CASTKGVLTNSPLHF. V gene TRBV2 combines with J gene TRBJ1-6; D perhaps matches TRBD1 (6 bases). Germline V gives CDR1 SNHLY, CDR2 FYNNEI. This CDR3 is 15 amino acids long. V lost 7 bases to trimming and J lost 7 bases, with 17 bases between them.

This clonotype was found a few times. The chain recombines TRBV12-5 with TRBJ2-2; 9 bases are a match to TRBD1. Trimming removed 3 bases from V and 0 bases from J; junction bases left unmatched: 8. Germline values: CDR1 LGHNT, CDR2 FRNRAP. CDR3 length: 18 amino acids. In DNA form, the CDR3 reads TGTGCTAGTGGTTTTCTCCTTTACAGGGGGCCGAACACCGGGGAGCTGTTTTTT. Its protein product is CASGFLLYRGPNTGELFF.

This clonotype has at least ten counts. The J gene is TRBJ2-7, the V gene TRBV18; 10 bases are a match to TRBD1. The CDR3 loop spans 16 amino acids. V lost 3 bases and J lost 3; bases outside the gene matches: 8. From germline, CDR1 is KGHSH and CDR2 LQKENI. CDR3 in amino acids: CASSPPGTGALYEQYF. The CDR3 nucleotides are TGTGCCAGCTCACCCCCTGGGACAGGGGCCCTCTACGAGCAGTACTTC.

The genes are TRBV12-3 or TRBV12-4 and TRBJ1-1; tentative D call: TRBD1 (6 bases). The V end was cut by 5 bases, the J end by 4 bases, with 8 bases between. The CDR3 is made up of 12 amino acids. DNA for the CDR3: TGTGCCAGCAGTGCAGGGGTCACTGAAGCTTTCTTT. This codes for CASSAGVTEAFF.

The rearrangement uses TRBV7-2 and TRBJ1-2, with TRBD1 as a possible D gene (6 bases). The V and J ends lost 3 bases and 2 bases respectively, with 10 bases between them. The CDR3 runs 14 residues. Per the germline V gene, CDR1 is SGHTA and CDR2 is FQGNSA. The chain's CDR3 is CASSFFDRNYGYTF. The CDR3 DNA is TGTGCCAGCAGCTTCTTCGACAGGAACTATGGCTACACCTTC.

CDR3 sequence (DNA): TGCGCCAGCAGCCAAAGGCCGGGGCCCACAGATACGCAGTATTTT. Translation: CASSQRPGPTDTQYF. The rearrangement links TRBV4-1 to TRBJ2-3, with D tentatively TRBD1 or TRBD2 (5 bases each). The CDR3 spans 15 residues. CDR1 and CDR2 (germline): MGHRA, YSYEKL. V was trimmed by 2 bases and J by 2 bases, leaving 11 bases between them.

A few counts support this clonotype. The rearrangement links TRBV11-2 to TRBJ2-7; perhaps TRBD1 as D (6 bases). V was pared by 4 bases and J by 1 base, with 14 bases between. CDR3 size: 15 residues. Germline-derived CDR1 and CDR2 are SGHAT and FQNNGV. The CDR3 nucleotides read TGTGCCAGCAGCTCAGACTCCGGGACATCCTACGAGCAGTACTTC. Protein product: CASSSDSGTSYEQYF.

This chain links TRBV19 with TRBJ2-5; 15 bases line up with TRBD2. Trimming at V came to 6 bases and at J to 4 bases, leaving 9 bases not matched to a gene. Looked up from germline, CDR1 is LNHDA and CDR2 is SQIVND (reference sequence). The CDR3 totals 17 residues. DNA for the CDR3: TGTGCCAGTAGCCCTGGACTAGCGGGGGGGCTCGGAGAGACCCAGTACTTC. This encodes CASSPGLAGGLGETQYF.

This sequence joins TRBV28 and TRBJ2-3; D is uncertain. This CDR3 has 14 residues. Germline V gives CDR1 MDHEN, CDR2 SYDVKM. The V gene lost 5 bases and the J gene lost 1 base, with 10 bases spanning the gap. The CDR3 reads CASSTWTRTDTQYF. CDR3 DNA: TGTGCCAGCAGTACCTGGACGCGCACAGATACGCAGTATTTT.

The chain recombines TRBV7-9 with TRBJ1-1; TRBD1 is a possible D gene (5 bases). The CDR3 sequence is 14 residues long. CDR1 SEHNR and CDR2 FQNEAQ come from the germline V gene (reference sequence). The V and J ends lost 2 bases and 5 bases respectively, with 12 bases between them. The CDR3, as DNA: TGTGCCAGCAGCTTAATGGGGGGAGATACTGAAGCTTTCTTT. This encodes CASSLMGGDTEAFF.

The chain recombines TRBV7-9 with TRBJ1-3; no reliable D call. Germline CDR1 is SEHNR and CDR2 is FQNEAQ (reference sequence). V was trimmed by 3 bases and J by 0 bases, leaving 9 bases between them. The length of the CDR3 is 15 residues. The DNA of the CDR3 is TGTGCCAGCAGCTTCGGGCGGAGCTCTGGAAACACCATATATTTT. This gives the protein CASSFGRSSGNTIYF.

This chain joins TRBV19 and TRBJ1-4; D unresolved. The germline CDR1 and CDR2 sequences are LNHDA and SQIVND (reference sequence). The CDR3 is 13 amino acids. V was shortened by 5 bases and J by 8 bases, with 12 bases between the two germline ends. CDR3 sequence reads: CASSSDRSEKLFF. As DNA, the CDR3 is TGTGCCAGTAGTTCGGACCGGTCCGAAAAACTGTTTTTT.

The genes are TRBV5-1 and TRBJ2-3, with 7 bases matching TRBD1. The trim removed 2 bases at V and 4 bases at J, leaving 7 bases unmatched. The CDR3 is made up of 15 amino acids. CDR1 SGHRS and CDR2 YFSETQ come from the germline V gene. The chain's CDR3 is CASSFETGLSDTQYF. The CDR3 DNA reads TGCGCCAGCAGCTTCGAGACAGGGTTGTCAGATACGCAGTATTTT.

This clonotype was seen only a few times. The rearrangement joins TRBV6-5 to TRBJ1-2; a possible D gene is TRBD1 (5 bases). Trimming removed 6 bases at V and 4 bases at J, with 6 bases between. Germline V gene data show CDR1 as MNHEY and CDR2 as SVGAGI. The CDR3 totals 11 residues. CDR3 region: CASRGTYGYTF. The CDR3 nucleotides are TGTGCCAGCAGGGGGACCTATGGCTACACCTTC.

The chain combines TRBV4-3 with TRBJ1-1; 7 nucleotides agree with TRBD1. V lost 1 base, J lost 7 bases, and 6 bases stayed unmatched. This CDR3 is built from 14 residues. Germline values: CDR1 LGHNA, CDR2 YSLEER. The CDR3 is CASSQAGGGIEAFF. In nucleotides, the CDR3 is TGCGCCAGCAGCCAAGCAGGGGGTGGCATTGAAGCTTTCTTT.

This chain links TRBV12-3 or TRBV12-4 with TRBJ2-3; D remains unclear. V lost 5 bases to trimming and J lost 8 bases, with 8 bases between them. The CDR3 length is 11 residues. This CDR3 is CASSDLITQYF. CDR3 DNA: TGTGCCAGCAGTGACCTTATTACGCAGTATTTT.

This clonotype showed up just a few times. The chain couples TRBV5-6 to TRBJ2-7; TRBD1 agrees at 9 bases. The CDR3 has 13 amino acids. Germline CDR1 is SGHDT and CDR2 is YYEEEE. The trim removed 1 base at V and 10 bases at J, leaving 6 bases unmatched. CDR3 protein: CASSLIRDRDQYF. For the CDR3, the DNA is TGTGCCAGCAGCTTGATCCGGGACAGGGATCAGTACTTC. Full variable domain (remainder filled in from reference TRBV5-6 and TRBJ2-7): DAGVTQSPTHLIKTRGQQVTLRCSPKSGHDTVSWYQQALGQGPQFIFQYYEEEERQRGNFPDRFSGHQFPNYSSELNVNALLLGDSALYLCASSLIRDRDQYFGPGTRLTVT.